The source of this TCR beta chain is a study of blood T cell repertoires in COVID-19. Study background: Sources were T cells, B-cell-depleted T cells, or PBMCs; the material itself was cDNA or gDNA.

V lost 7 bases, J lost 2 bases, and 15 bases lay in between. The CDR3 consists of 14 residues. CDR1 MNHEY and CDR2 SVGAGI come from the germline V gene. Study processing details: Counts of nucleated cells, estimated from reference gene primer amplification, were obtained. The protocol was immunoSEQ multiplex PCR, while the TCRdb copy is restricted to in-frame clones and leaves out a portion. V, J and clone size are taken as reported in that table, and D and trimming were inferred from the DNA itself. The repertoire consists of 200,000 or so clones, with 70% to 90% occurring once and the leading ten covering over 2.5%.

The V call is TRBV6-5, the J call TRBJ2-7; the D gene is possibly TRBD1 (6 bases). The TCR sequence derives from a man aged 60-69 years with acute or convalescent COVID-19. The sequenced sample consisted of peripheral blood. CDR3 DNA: TGTGCCAGCATTAAACAGGGATCGGCCTACGAGCAGTACTTC. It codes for CASIKQGSAYEQYF.